This TCR beta chain was recorded in a study of blood T cells in healthy people across ages. Through a sample-barcoded 5' primer and a J-beta primer mix, a second PCR was run for roughly 7 to 11 cycles. TCRdb recomputed calls from the 5' RACE reads with MiXCR, one row per CDR3 protein. The table lists around 790,000 distinct CDR3 sequences, approximately 44% of them singletons. This clonotype appeared a few times. V shed 2 bases, J shed 5 bases, and the junction held 4 bases outside the gene matches. The CDR3 runs 15 residues. Looked up from germline, CDR1 is MNHEY and CDR2 is SVGAGI. The sequenced sample consisted of blood. The sequence was obtained from a man in his sixties in good health. This rearrangement joins TRBV6-5 to TRBJ2-1, with 9 bases matching TRBD2. The CDR3 DNA reads TGTGCCAGCAGTTACGTCCTAGCGGGGAACAATGAGCAGTTCTTC. Its translation is CASSYVLAGNNEQFF.